The rows below give T cell receptor beta chains drawn from one sample of a study of T cell repertoires in cytomegalovirus infection. TCRdb independently ran MiXCR on the reads; one entry per CDR3 protein. This table has about 920,000 distinct CDR3 sequences, approximately 31% appearing once. Their antigens remain unidentified. The source was cultured CD8+ T cells from PBMCs, collected from culture after CMV antigen stimulation. The receptors were gathered from a human donor in good health (CMV status not recorded). Some clones in this sample may be carry-over from other donors' samples. CDR3s include the opening cysteine and the closing phenylalanine or tryptophan. Fields, in order: D gene, J gene, V gene, clone size, CDR3 DNA, CDR3 protein. The D gene is left open where the match is weak. The listing skips clone size in some rows; elsewhere it reads once, few, many or a size class.

>.|TRBJ1-2|TRBV7-2|few
TGTGCCAGCAGCTTAGCGCGGAGCAGCTTTAACTATGGCTACACCTTC
CASSLARSSFNYGYTF
>.|TRBJ1-1|TRBV2|.
TGTGCCAAGCAGTCACTAGTGGGGATGAACACTGAAGCTTTCTTT
CAKQSLVGMNTEAFF
>TRBD1|TRBJ1-2|TRBV27|.
TGTGCCAGCTGTAGATCCCCGGGACAGGGGTTTATCTATGGCTACACCTTC
CASCRSPGQGFIYGYTF
>.|TRBJ1-1|TRBV28|many
TGTGCCAGCAGTTTACTTTCCCTCGAGAACACTGAAGCTTTCTTT
CASSLLSLENTEAFF
>TRBD1|TRBJ2-1|TRBV12-3/TRBV12-4|.
TGTGCCAGCAGTGAGACCCATGGGCAGGGGGCTAAAAATGAGCAGTTCTTC
CASSETHGQGAKNEQFF
>.|TRBJ2-5|TRBV7-2|many
TGTGCCAGCAGCTTAGTGACGCACAGGCGACAAGAGACCCAGTACTTC
CASSLVTHRRQETQYF
>TRBD1|TRBJ2-5|TRBV12-3/TRBV12-4|.
TGTGCCAGCAGTTTCGAGGGGGCCCCCCAAGAGACCCAGTACTTC
CASSFEGAPQETQYF
>TRBD1|TRBJ2-3|TRBV7-3|few
TGTGCCAGCAGCTTAAATGGTTTTGGACAGGGGGCCGCAGATACGCAGTATTTT
CASSLNGFGQGAADTQYF
>TRBD1|TRBJ2-1|TRBV29-1|few
TGCAGCGTTGCAGGGGGCGCCTACAATGAGCAGTTCTTC
CSVAGGAYNEQFF
>TRBD1|TRBJ1-1|TRBV6-6|.
TGTGCCAGCATAGGACCAAGGGGGCACGATGACAGTGAAGCTTTCTTT
CASIGPRGHDDSEAFF
>TRBD1|TRBJ1-1|TRBV7-9|.
TGTGCCAGCAGCCTTCCCGGACAGGACGAAGCTTTCTTT
CASSLPGQDEAFF
>.|TRBJ1-4|TRBV6-8|.
TGTGCCAGCAGCACTCCGGGCCCCGAGGGTGAAAAACTGTTTTTT
CASSTPGPEGEKLFF
>TRBD2|TRBJ2-1|TRBV7-4|.
TGTGCCAGCAGCTTACCTACTAGCGGACCCTACAATGAGCAGCTCTTC
CASSLPTSGPYNEQLF
>.|TRBJ2-4|TRBV13|.
TGTGCCAGCACTCTCGGGGCTAGTTTGCCAAACATTCAGTACTTC
CASTLGASLPNIQYF
>.|TRBJ1-1|TRBV7-9|few
TGTGCCAGCATTACCTCCCCCTTTTTGAACACTGAAGCTTTCTTT
CASITSPFLNTEAFF
>TRBD1|TRBJ1-5|TRBV4-1|few
TGCGCCAGCAGCCTGGAGGTCAGGGGGCCCTCTAGCAATCAGCCCCAGCATTTT
CASSLEVRGPSSNQPQHF
>TRBD1|TRBJ2-1|TRBV5-6|few
TGTGCCAGCAGCCCAGGGGGCATCGATGAGCAGTTCTTC
CASSPGGIDEQFF
>.|TRBJ2-5|TRBV2|few
TGTGCCAGCAACGGCGATGTTACACCGGAGACCCAGTACTTC
CASNGDVTPETQYF
>TRBD2|TRBJ2-1|TRBV19|.
TGTGCCAGTAGGGTAGCGGGGGGGCGCAATGAGCAGTTCTTC
CASRVAGGRNEQFF
>.|TRBJ2-5|TRBV7-9|.
TGTGCCAGCAGCTTAGAGGGTGTGTGGAAGACCCAGTACTTC
CASSLEGVWKTQYF
>.|TRBJ2-3|TRBV10-2|.
TGCGCCAGCAGTGAGGCTGGGGGAGCAGATACGCAGTATTTT
CASSEAGGADTQYF
>TRBD1|TRBJ2-1|TRBV12-3/TRBV12-4|few
TGTGCCAGCAGTTTTAATACCGGGACAGGCAATGAGCAGTTCTTC
CASSFNTGTGNEQFF
>.|TRBJ2-1|TRBV7-6|many
TGTGCCAGCAGCTTAGGGGGGGGGCCTAAGAATGAGCAGTTCTTC
CASSLGGGPKNEQFF
>.|TRBJ2-5|TRBV4-1|.
TGCGCCAGCAGCCAAGTAACGGGCTTACAAGAGACCCAGTACTTC
CASSQVTGLQETQYF
>.|TRBJ2-2|TRBV6-2/TRBV6-3|.
TGTGCCAGCAGTTACACGAGGGGCAGCGGGGAGCTGTTTTTT
CASSYTRGSGELFF
>TRBD1|TRBJ2-3|TRBV6-2/TRBV6-3|.
TGTGCCAGCAGTATCGGACAGGCCAGCATAGATACGCAGTATTTT
CASSIGQASIDTQYF
>.|TRBJ2-3|TRBV7-2|.
TGTGCCAGCAGCTTAGCTGGCGGGCTAGCGCCGAGCACAGATACGCAGTATTTT
CASSLAGGLAPSTDTQYF
>.|TRBJ2-3|TRBV10-3|.
TGTGCCATCAGTGAGTTCTCCCCGGGAACAGATACGCAGTATTTT
CAISEFSPGTDTQYF
>.|TRBJ1-1|TRBV6-2/TRBV6-3|.
TGTGCCAGCAGTTACTACGACAATGAAGCTTTCTTT
CASSYYDNEAFF
>TRBD1|TRBJ1-5|TRBV27|.
TGTGCCAGCATGACAGGGGCTAGCAATCAGCCCCAGCATTTT
CASMTGASNQPQHF
>.|TRBJ1-1|TRBV10-3|few
TGTGCCATCAGTGAGTCCGACACTGAAGCTTTCTTT
CAISESDTEAFF
>TRBD1|TRBJ1-2|TRBV7-2|.
TGTGCCAGCAGCGGAATAGACAGGGTTGAGGGCTACACCTTC
CASSGIDRVEGYTF
>.|TRBJ1-2|TRBV28|.
TGTGCCAGCAGTTTCGGGCAGGGAGACGTAGTTGGTGACTATGGCTACACCTTC
CASSFGQGDVVGDYGYTF
>TRBD1|TRBJ2-5|TRBV7-3|many
TGTGCCAGCAGTTTGACAGGGGGCCAAGAGACCCAGTACTTC
CASSLTGGQETQYF
>.|TRBJ1-5|TRBV7-2|many
TGTGCCAGCAGCTTGGGGGTCTACAATAGCAATCAGCCCCAGCATTTT
CASSLGVYNSNQPQHF
>TRBD2|TRBJ2-1|TRBV6-5|many
TGTGCCAGCAGTTACTCGGGAGGGGTGAAATCCTACAATGAGCAGTTCTTC
CASSYSGGVKSYNEQFF
>.|TRBJ1-5|TRBV7-9|.
TGTGCCAGCAGCCAAACTCGGACCCACTCCCAGCATTTT
CASSQTRTHSQHF
>.|TRBJ2-7|TRBV5-5|few
TGTGCCAGCAGCTTGGACCTTGTCTACGAGCAGTACTTC
CASSLDLVYEQYF
>.|TRBJ2-5|TRBV27|many
TGTGCCAGCAGTTTACTCGGATTAAAAGAGACCCAGTACTTC
CASSLLGLKETQYF
>.|TRBJ2-3|TRBV7-8|.
TGTGCCAGCAGCTTAGAGTACGTCCTGGGCACAGATACGCAGTATTTT
CASSLEYVLGTDTQYF
>.|TRBJ2-1|TRBV2|few
TGTGCCAGCAGTGACAGGGTACTGGACAATGAGCAGTTCTTC
CASSDRVLDNEQFF
>.|TRBJ2-1|TRBV27|few
TGTGCCAGCGGACGCAACAATGAGCAGTTCTTC
CASGRNNEQFF
>TRBD1|TRBJ2-3|TRBV7-9|many
TGTGCCAGCAGCGGAATCGACAGGGTCGGCCCAGATACGCAGTATTTT
CASSGIDRVGPDTQYF
>TRBD1|TRBJ1-6|TRBV27|.
TGTGCCAGCAGGCTCGTAGGGACAGGTGGTTCACCCCTCCACTTT
CASRLVGTGGSPLHF
>.|TRBJ1-2|TRBV14|.
TGTGCCAGCAGCCAAGATCTGGGCAGTCTCTATGGCTACACCTTC
CASSQDLGSLYGYTF
>.|TRBJ1-1|TRBV7-4|once
TGTGGAGAGGGGCCCCGGGACGCTTTCTTT
CGEGPRDAFF
>TRBD1|TRBJ1-4|TRBV19|.
TGTGCCAGTAGTATAAGACAGGGGGCCGACGAAAAACTGTTTTTT
CASSIRQGADEKLFF
>TRBD1|TRBJ2-1|TRBV7-2|many
TGTGCCAGCAGCTTAGCCTTGCCGGGACAGGGCTTTTACAATGAGCAGTTCTTC
CASSLALPGQGFYNEQFF
>.|TRBJ2-3|TRBV5-1|once
TGCGCCAGCAGCTTGAGGCAGGTCGCCCTTGATACGCAGTATTTT
CASSLRQVALDTQYF
>.|TRBJ1-3|TRBV27|few
TGTGCCAGCTCCCACAGCCTCTCTGGAAACACCATATATTTT
CASSHSLSGNTIYF
>.|TRBJ1-2|TRBV10-3|few
TGTGCCATCAGTGAGGAGCCGACACCGCTTCCTAACTATGGCTACACCTTC
CAISEEPTPLPNYGYTF
>TRBD1|TRBJ2-5|TRBV6-2/TRBV6-3|.
TGTGCCAGCAGTTACACAGGGGATGAGGAGACCCAGTACTTC
CASSYTGDEETQYF
>.|TRBJ1-5|TRBV20-1|few
TGCAGTGCAGGGGAGGGACATCAGCCCCAGCATTTT
CSAGEGHQPQHF
>TRBD1|TRBJ2-3|TRBV28|.
TGTGCCAGCAGTTTGGGGGACAGGGGGCAAGAAGATACGCAGTATTTT
CASSLGDRGQEDTQYF
>.|TRBJ2-2|TRBV7-2|many
TGTGCCAGCAGCCCTAGCGCCGGGGAGCTGTTTTTT
CASSPSAGELFF
>.|TRBJ1-1|TRBV7-9|few
TGTGCCAGCAGCTTTCAATCGAACACTGAAGCTTTCTTT
CASSFQSNTEAFF
>.|TRBJ2-3|TRBV12-3/TRBV12-4|many
TGTGCCAGCAGTCAAATACCGCCTAGCACAGATACGCAGTATTTT
CASSQIPPSTDTQYF
>.|TRBJ2-2|TRBV7-2|many
TGTGCCAGCAGTCTAGATGGGGGGGGGCCTAACACCGGGGAGCTGTTTTTT
CASSLDGGGPNTGELFF
>TRBD1|TRBJ1-6|TRBV7-6|.
TGTGCCAGCAGCATGACAGGGGGCAATTCACCCCTCCACTTT
CASSMTGGNSPLHF
>.|TRBJ1-5|TRBV6-2/TRBV6-3|few
TGTGCCAGCAGCAACGACAACCTCGAGGGACAGCCCCAGCATTTT
CASSNDNLEGQPQHF